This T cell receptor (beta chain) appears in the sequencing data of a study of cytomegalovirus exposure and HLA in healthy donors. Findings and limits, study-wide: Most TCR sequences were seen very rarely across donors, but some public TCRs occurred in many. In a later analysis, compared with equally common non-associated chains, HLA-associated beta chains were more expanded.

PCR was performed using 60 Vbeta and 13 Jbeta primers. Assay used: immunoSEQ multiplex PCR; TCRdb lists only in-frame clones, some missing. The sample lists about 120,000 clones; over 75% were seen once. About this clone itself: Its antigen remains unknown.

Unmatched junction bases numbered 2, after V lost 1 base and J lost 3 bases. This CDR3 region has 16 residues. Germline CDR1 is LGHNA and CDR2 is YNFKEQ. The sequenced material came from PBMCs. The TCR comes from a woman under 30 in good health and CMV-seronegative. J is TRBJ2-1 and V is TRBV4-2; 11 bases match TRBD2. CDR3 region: CASSQGLAGNYNEQFF. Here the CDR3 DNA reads TGTGCCAGCAGCCAAGGACTAGCGGGAAACTACAATGAGCAGTTCTTC.